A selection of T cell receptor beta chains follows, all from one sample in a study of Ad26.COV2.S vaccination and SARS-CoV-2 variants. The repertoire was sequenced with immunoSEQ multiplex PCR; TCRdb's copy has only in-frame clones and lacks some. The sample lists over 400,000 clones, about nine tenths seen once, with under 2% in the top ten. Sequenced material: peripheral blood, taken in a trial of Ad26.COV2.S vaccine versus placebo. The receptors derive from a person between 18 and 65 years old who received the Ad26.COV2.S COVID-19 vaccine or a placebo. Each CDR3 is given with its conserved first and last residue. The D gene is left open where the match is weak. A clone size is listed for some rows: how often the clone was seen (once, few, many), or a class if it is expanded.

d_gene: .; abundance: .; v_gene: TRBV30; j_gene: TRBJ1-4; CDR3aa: CAWSGTQQATNEKLFF; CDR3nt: TGTGCCTGGAGTGGAACACAACAGGCAACTAATGAAAAACTGTTTTTT
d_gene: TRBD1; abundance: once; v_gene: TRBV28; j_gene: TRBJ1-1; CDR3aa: CASSLGQLNTEAFF; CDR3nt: TGTGCCAGCAGCCTGGGACAGCTAAACACTGAAGCTTTCTTT
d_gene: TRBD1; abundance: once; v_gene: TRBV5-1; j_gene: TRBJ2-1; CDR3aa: CASQLNIGTGRYNEQFF; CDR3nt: TGCGCCAGCCAACTAAATATTGGGACAGGGAGGTACAATGAGCAGTTCTTC
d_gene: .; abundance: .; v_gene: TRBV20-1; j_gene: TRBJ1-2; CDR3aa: CSAYRVGYTF; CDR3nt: TGCAGTGCTTACAGGGTGGGCTACACCTTC
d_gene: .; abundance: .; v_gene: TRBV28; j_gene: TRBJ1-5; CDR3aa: CASSWVSGEPQHF; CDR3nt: TGTGCCAGCAGTTGGGTCTCGGGTGAGCCCCAGCATTTT
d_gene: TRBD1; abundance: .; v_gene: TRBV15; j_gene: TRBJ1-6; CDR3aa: CATSPRTGGWYSPLHF; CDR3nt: TGTGCCACCAGTCCGAGGACAGGGGGCTGGTATTCACCCCTCCACTTT
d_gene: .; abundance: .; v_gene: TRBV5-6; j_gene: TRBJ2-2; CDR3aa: CASSFPLNTGELFF; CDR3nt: TGTGCCAGCAGCTTCCCTCTTAACACCGGGGAGCTGTTTTTT
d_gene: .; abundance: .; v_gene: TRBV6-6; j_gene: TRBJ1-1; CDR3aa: CASSQGQWAEAFF; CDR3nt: TGTGCCAGCAGCCAAGGACAGTGGGCTGAAGCTTTCTTT
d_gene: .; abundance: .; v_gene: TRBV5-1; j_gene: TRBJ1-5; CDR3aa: CASKTGPDNQPQHF; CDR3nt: TGCGCCAGCAAAACAGGCCCTGACAATCAGCCCCAGCATTTT
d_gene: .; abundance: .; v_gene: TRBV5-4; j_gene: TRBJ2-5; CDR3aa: CASSFLPRLSTQYF; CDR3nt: TGTGCCAGCAGCTTCCTTCCGCGATTATCGACCCAGTACTTC
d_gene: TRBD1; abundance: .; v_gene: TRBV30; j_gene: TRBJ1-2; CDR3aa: CAWSHGQVANYGYTF; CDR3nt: TGTGCCTGGAGTCATGGACAGGTCGCTAACTATGGCTACACCTTC
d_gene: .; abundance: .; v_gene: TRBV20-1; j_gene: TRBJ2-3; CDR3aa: CSASGLRRSSTDTQYF; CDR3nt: TGCAGTGCTAGTGGGTTGAGGCGGTCTAGCACAGATACGCAGTATTTT
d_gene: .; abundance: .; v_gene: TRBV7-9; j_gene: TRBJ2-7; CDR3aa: CASSLSFSAEQYF; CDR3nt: TGTGCCAGCAGTTTGAGTTTCAGTGCCGAGCAGTACTTC
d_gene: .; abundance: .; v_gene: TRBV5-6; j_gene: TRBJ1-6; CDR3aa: CASRSGQTNLPLHF; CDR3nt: TGTGCCAGCAGGTCGGGACAAACTAACCTTCCCCTCCACTTT
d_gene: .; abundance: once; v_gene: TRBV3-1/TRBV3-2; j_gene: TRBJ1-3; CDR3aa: CASSRQLFGGHRAGNTIYF; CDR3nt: TGTGCCAGCAGCCGTCAACTCTTTGGGGGTCACCGGGCTGGAAACACCATATATTTT
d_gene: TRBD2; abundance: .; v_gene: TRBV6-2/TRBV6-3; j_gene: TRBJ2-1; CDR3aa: CASSYSLAGGLYEQFF; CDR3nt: TGTGCCAGCAGTTACTCGCTAGCGGGGGGGCTATATGAGCAGTTCTTC
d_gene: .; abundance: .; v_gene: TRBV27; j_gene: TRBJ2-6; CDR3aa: CASSHTGVSGANVLTF; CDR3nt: TGTGCCAGCAGTCACACCGGTGTCTCTGGGGCCAACGTCCTGACTTTC
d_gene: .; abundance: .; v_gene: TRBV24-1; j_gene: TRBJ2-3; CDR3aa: CATSEHRGGSYTQYF; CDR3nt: TGTGCCACCAGTGAGCACAGGGGGGGATCATATACGCAGTATTTT
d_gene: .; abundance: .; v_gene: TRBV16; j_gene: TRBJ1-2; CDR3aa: CASSQVPGDGYTF; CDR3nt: TGTGCCAGCAGCCAGGTCCCCGGGGATGGCTACACCTTC
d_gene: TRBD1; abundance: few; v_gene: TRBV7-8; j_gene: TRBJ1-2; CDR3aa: CASSPGGSYGYTF; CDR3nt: TGTGCCAGCAGCCCAGGGGGGAGCTATGGCTACACCTTC
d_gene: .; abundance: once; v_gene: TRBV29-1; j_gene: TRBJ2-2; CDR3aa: CSVDVMGAGELFF; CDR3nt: TGCAGCGTTGATGTTATGGGTGCCGGGGAGCTGTTTTTT
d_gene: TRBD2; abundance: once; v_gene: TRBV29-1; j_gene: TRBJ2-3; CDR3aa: CSVWTSGGPTDTQYF; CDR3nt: TGCAGCGTCTGGACTAGCGGGGGCCCCACAGATACGCAGTATTTT
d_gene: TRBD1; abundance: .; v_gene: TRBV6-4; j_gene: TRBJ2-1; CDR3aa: CASSVTGGSYNEQFF; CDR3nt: TGTGCCAGCAGTGTAACAGGGGGCTCCTACAATGAGCAGTTCTTC
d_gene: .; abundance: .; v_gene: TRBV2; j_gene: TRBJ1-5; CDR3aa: CASRTETNQPQHF; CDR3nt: TGTGCCAGCAGGACAGAAACTAATCAGCCCCAGCATTTT
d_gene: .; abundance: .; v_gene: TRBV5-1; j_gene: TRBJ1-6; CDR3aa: CASSFLNSPLHF; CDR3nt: TGCGCCAGCAGCTTCCTAAATTCACCCCTCCACTTT
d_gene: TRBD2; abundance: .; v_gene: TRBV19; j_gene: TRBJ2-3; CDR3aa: CASSILPPTGGIGTTDTQYF; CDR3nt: TGTGCCAGTAGTATACTCCCCCCGACGGGGGGGATTGGCACCACAGATACGCAGTATTTT
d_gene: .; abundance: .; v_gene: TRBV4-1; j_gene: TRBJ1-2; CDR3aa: CASSLAGHQNYGYTF; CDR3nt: TGCGCCAGCAGCCTCGCAGGGCACCAAAACTATGGCTACACCTTC
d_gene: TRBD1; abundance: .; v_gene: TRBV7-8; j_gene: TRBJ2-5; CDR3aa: CASSLGSGQGETQYF; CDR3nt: TGTGCCAGCAGCTTAGGGAGCGGACAGGGTGAGACCCAGTACTTC
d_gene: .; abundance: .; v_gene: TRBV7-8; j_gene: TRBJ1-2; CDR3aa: CASSLSPGNGGYTF; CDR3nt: TGTGCCAGCAGCTTATCCCCAGGGAATGGCGGCTACACCTTC
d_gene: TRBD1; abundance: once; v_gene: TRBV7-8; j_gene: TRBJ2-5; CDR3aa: CASSRDRETQYF; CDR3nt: TGTGCCAGCAGCCGGGACAGGGAGACCCAGTACTTC
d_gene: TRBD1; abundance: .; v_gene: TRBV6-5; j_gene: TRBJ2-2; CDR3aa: CATTGTGLTGELFF; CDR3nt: TGTGCCACCACCGGGACAGGGTTGACCGGGGAGCTGTTTTTT
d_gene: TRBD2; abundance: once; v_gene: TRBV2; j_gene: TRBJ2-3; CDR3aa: CASSDLAGGKSTQYF; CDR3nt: TGTGCCAGCAGTGATTTAGCGGGGGGGAAGAGTACGCAGTATTTT
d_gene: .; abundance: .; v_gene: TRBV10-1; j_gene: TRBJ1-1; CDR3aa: CASSEIRATGLNTEAFF; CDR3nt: TGCGCCAGCAGTGAGATAAGGGCTACAGGGCTGAACACTGAAGCTTTCTTT
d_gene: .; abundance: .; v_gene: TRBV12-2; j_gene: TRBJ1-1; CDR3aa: CAFCYRGGFTEAFF; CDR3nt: TGTGCATTTTGTTACAGGGGGGGTTTCACTGAAGCTTTCTTT
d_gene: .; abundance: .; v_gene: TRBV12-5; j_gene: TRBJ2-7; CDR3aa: CASGLVLMGGADSYEQYF; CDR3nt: TGTGCTAGTGGTTTGGTTCTAATGGGGGGCGCCGACTCCTACGAGCAGTACTTC
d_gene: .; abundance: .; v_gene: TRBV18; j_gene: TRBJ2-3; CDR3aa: CASSPGTATDTQYF; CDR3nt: TGTGCCAGCTCACCCGGGACCGCCACAGATACGCAGTATTTT
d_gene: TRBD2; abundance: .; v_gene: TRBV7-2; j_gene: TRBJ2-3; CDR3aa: CASQERGALDTQYF; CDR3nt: TGTGCCAGCCAAGAGCGGGGGGCCCTCGATACGCAGTATTTT